This entry describes one T cell receptor (beta chain). This entry comes from a study of blood T cell repertoires in COVID-19. Study summary: The study drew acute and convalescent COVID-19 samples from the United States, Italy and Spain. The cDNA or gDNA used as material had been derived from T cells, B-cell-depleted T cells, or PBMCs.

Per the original methods: Estimation of nucleated cell counts was performed using reference gene primer amplification. The repertoire was sequenced with immunoSEQ multiplex PCR; TCRdb's copy has only in-frame clones and lacks some. The V and J calls and the clone size are those of that table, but D and trimming were determined from the DNA. The sample lists approximately 250,000 clones, 70% to 90% occurring once. Germline CDR1 SGHDT, CDR2 YYEEEE. The V and J ends lost 6 bases and 7 bases respectively, with 11 bases between them. The CDR3 has 12 amino acids. The sample comprised peripheral blood. The chain has TRBV5-6 and TRBJ1-5; weak D call: TRBD1 (6 bases). The TCR sequence derives from a man between 18 and 35 years old with active or convalescent COVID-19. The CDR3 spells CASTRQDQPQHF. The CDR3 nucleotides read TGTGCCAGCACCCGACAGGACCAGCCCCAGCATTTT.